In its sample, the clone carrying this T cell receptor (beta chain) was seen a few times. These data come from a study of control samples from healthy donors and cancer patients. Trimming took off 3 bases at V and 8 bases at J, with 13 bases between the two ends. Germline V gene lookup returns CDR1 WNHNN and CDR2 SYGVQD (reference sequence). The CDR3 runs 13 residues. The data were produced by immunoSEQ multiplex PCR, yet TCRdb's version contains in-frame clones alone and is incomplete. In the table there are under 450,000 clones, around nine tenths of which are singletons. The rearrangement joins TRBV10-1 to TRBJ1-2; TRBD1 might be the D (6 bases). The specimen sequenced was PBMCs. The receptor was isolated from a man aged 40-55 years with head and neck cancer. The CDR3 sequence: CASSESGDGGYTF. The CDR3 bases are TGCGCCAGCAGTGAATCAGGGGACGGAGGCTACACCTTC.